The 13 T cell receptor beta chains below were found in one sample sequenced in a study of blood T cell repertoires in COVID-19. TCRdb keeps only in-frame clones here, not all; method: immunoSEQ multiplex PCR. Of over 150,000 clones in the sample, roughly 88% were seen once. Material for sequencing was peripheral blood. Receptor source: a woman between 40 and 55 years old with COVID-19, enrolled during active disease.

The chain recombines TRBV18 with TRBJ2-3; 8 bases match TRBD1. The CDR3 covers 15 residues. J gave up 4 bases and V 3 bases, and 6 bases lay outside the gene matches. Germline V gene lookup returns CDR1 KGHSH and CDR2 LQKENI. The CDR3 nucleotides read TGTGCCAGCTCACCGGGACAGGTACGGGCAGATACGCAGTATTTT. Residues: CASSPGQVRADTQYF.

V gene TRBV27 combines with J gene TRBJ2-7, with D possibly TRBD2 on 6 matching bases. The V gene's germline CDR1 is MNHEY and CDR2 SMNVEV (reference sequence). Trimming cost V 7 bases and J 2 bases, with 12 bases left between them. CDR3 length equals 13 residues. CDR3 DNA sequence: TGTGCCAGCACCCGGGGGAGCCCCTACGAGCAGTACTTC. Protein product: CASTRGSPYEQYF.

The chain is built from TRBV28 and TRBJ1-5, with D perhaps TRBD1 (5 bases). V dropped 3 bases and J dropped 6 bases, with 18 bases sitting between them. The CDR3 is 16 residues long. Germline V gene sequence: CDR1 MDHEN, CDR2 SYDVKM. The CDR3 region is CASSLIGRGGGQPQHF. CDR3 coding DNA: TGTGCCAGCAGTTTGATTGGTAGGGGCGGGGGTCAGCCCCAGCATTTT.

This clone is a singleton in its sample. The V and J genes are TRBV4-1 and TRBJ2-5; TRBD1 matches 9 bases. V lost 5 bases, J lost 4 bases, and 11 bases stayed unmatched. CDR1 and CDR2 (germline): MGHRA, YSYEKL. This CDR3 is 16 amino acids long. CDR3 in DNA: TGCGCCAGCAGCAGACTCGAGCGGACAGGGGCAGAGACCCAGTACTTC. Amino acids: CASSRLERTGAETQYF.

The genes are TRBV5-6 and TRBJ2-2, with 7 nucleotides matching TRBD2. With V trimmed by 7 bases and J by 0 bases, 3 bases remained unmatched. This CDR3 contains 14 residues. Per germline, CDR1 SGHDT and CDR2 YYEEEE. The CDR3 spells CASHSGSNTGELFF. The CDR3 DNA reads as TGTGCCAGCCATAGCGGGTCGAACACCGGGGAGCTGTTTTTT.

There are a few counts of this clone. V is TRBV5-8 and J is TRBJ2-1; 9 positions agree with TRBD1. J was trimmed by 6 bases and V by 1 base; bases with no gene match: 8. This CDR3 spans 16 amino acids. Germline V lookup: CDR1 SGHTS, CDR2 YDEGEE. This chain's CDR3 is CASSLSGTGLGNEQFF. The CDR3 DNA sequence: TGTGCCAGCAGCTTGTCCGGGACAGGGTTGGGCAATGAGCAGTTCTTC.

The CDR3 protein is CASSSFGGDYEQYF. The CDR3 DNA is TGTGCCAGCAGCTCCTTTGGGGGGGACTACGAGCAGTACTTC. This chain uses TRBV6-6 with TRBJ2-7; 7 bases align to TRBD2. The CDR3 spans 14 residues. Per the germline V gene, CDR1 is MNHNY and CDR2 is SVGAGI (reference sequence). V lost 6 bases to trimming and J lost 3 bases; unmatched junction nucleotides: 8.

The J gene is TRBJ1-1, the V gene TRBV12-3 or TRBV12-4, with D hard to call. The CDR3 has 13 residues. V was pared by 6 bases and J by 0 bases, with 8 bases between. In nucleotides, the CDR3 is TGTGCCAGCAGGAATTCAGTGAACACTGAAGCTTTCTTT. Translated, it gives CASRNSVNTEAFF.

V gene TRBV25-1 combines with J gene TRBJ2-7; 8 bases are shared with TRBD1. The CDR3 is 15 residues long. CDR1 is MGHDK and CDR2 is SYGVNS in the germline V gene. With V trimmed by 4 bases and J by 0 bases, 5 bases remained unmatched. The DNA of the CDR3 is TGTGCCAGCAGTGGTGCGGGACAGGCCTCCTACGAGCAGTACTTC. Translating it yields CASSGAGQASYEQYF.

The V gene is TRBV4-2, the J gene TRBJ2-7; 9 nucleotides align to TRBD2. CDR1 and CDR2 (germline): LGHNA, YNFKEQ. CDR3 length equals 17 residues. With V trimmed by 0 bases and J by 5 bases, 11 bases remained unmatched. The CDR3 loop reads CASSQELESSGTNEQYF. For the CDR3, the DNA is TGTGCCAGCAGCCAAGAGTTAGAGTCTAGCGGGACTAACGAGCAGTACTTC.

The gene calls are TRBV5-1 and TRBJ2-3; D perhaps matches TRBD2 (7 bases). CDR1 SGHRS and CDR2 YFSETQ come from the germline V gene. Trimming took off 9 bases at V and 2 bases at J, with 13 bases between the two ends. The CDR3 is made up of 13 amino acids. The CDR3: CATARGPTDTQYF. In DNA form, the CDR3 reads TGCGCCACCGCGCGGGGGCCCACAGATACGCAGTATTTT. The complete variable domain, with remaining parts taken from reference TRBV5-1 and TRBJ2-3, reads KAGVTQTPRYLIKTRGQQVTLSCSPISGHRSVSWYQQTPGQGLQFLFEYFSETQRNKGNFPGRFSGRQFSNSRSEMNVSTLELGDSALYLCATARGPTDTQYFGPGTRLTVL.

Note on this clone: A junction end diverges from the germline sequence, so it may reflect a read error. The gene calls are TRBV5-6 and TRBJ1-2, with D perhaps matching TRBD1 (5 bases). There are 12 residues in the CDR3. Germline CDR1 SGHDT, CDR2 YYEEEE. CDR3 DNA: TGTGCCAGCAGCCGGGACTACTCGGGCTACACTTTC. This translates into CASSRDYSGYTF.

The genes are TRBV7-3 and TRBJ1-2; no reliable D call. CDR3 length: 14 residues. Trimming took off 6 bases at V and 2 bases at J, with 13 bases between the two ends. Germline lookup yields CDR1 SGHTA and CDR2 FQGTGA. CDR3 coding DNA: TGTGCCAGCAGGTTACCGGGGAGAAACTATGGCTACACCTTC. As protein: CASRLPGRNYGYTF.